Described below is a single TCR beta chain sequence and its context. What it binds is unknown. The data are from a study of shared clonotypes between healthy human individuals. Findings and limits, study-wide: Rarefaction showed sorted-subset sequencing was incomplete despite large depth.

The CDR3 covers 14 residues. Germline V gene sequence: CDR1 SGHNT, CDR2 YENEEA. V shed 5 bases, J shed 3 bases, and the junction held 3 bases outside the gene matches. A split of CD4+ cells into CD45RA+ naive and CD45RA-negative memory subsets was performed. Only in-frame clones appear in the TCRdb table, and some are missing; sequencing was by immunoSEQ multiplex PCR. The sample holds 640,000 or so clones, about 78% seen once. This receptor was identified in a woman aged 25-40 years in good health. The J gene is TRBJ1-1, the V gene TRBV11-3; 10 bases are shared with TRBD1. Sample: memory CD4+ T cells sorted from blood. Described subset: CD45RA-negative fraction. The CDR3, as DNA: TGTGCCAGCAGCCGGACAGGGGGTGACACTGAAGCTTTCTTT. This codes for CASSRTGGDTEAFF.